Below, 30 T cell receptor beta chains from the same sample are listed, as sequenced in a study of blood T cell repertoires in COVID-19. Produced via immunoSEQ multiplex PCR; TCRdb's table is partial and in-frame only. The sample records about 280,000 clones, 85% being singletons. Sequencing was performed on PBMCs or T cells enriched from blood (not recorded which). These TCRs come from a woman between 50 and 59 years old who had recovered from COVID-19.

This sequence joins TRBV7-9 and TRBJ2-7; the match to TRBD1 covers 8 bases. J lost 2 bases, V lost 5 bases, and 11 bases had no gene match. Germline-derived CDR1 and CDR2 are SEHNR and FQNEAQ (reference sequence). The CDR3 is 16 amino acids. The CDR3 coding sequence is TGTGCCAGCAGCGCCCGACAGGGGTCTACCCCCTACGAGCAGTACTTC. Amino acid sequence: CASSARQGSTPYEQYF.

The chain uses TRBV6-5 and TRBJ2-5, with 13 bases identical to TRBD2. The CDR3 is made up of 15 amino acids. Per the germline V gene, CDR1 is MNHEY and CDR2 is SVGAGI. J gave up 4 bases and V 2 bases, and 1 base lay outside the gene matches. The CDR3 protein is CASSYGLAGVETQYF. For the CDR3, the DNA is TGTGCCAGCAGTTACGGACTAGCGGGAGTAGAGACCCAGTACTTC.

Points on this clone: The sample has other DNA sequences that encode this CDR3 too. The chain links TRBV11-2 to TRBJ1-3, with 8 bases lining up with TRBD1. The germline V gene encodes CDR1 SGHAT and CDR2 FQNNGV. Trimming cost V 3 bases and J 1 base; bases outside gene matches: 2. This CDR3 region has 15 residues. This CDR3 is CASSFQGASGNTIYF. DNA for the CDR3: TGTGCCAGCAGCTTCCAGGGGGCTTCTGGAAACACCATATATTTT. Looking up the rest from reference TRBV11-2 and TRBJ1-3 gives the full variable domain: EAGVAQSPRYKIIEKRQSVAFWCNPISGHATLYWYQQILGQGPKLLIQFQNNGVVDDSQLPKDRFSAERLKGVDSTLKIQPAKLEDSAVYLCASSFQGASGNTIYFGEGSWLTVV.

This sequence joins TRBV9 and TRBJ2-1, with TRBD2 matching over 7 bases. The CDR3 totals 13 residues. Per the germline V gene, CDR1 is SGDLS and CDR2 is YYNGEE. After removal of 4 bases from V and 8 bases from J, the junction contained 6 bases not matched to a gene. CDR3 in DNA: TGTGCCAGCAGCCCCGTGGGGGGGGATGAGCAGTTCTTC. Translated: CASSPVGGDEQFF.

This clone has only one observation. V usage is TRBV5-6 and J usage is TRBJ2-3; weak D call: TRBD2 (7 bases). Germline V gene data show CDR1 as SGHDT and CDR2 as YYEEEE. Trimming cost V 2 bases and J 1 base, with 14 bases left between them. The CDR3 loop spans 16 amino acids. The CDR3 here is CASSFGGGMGTDTQYF. The CDR3 bases are TGTGCCAGCAGCTTTGGCGGGGGCATGGGCACAGATACGCAGTATTTT.

The chain recombines TRBV5-4 with TRBJ2-5; D perhaps matches TRBD2 (5 bases). This CDR3 is 16 amino acids long. CDR1 SGHNT and CDR2 YYREEE come from the germline V gene (reference sequence). Trimming pared 4 bases from V and 3 bases from J, leaving 19 bases between. The CDR3 is CASSTLGLAIKETQYF. CDR3 in DNA: TGTGCCAGCAGCACTCTAGGGTTAGCGATTAAAGAGACCCAGTACTTC.

The chain joins TRBV9 to TRBJ2-1; D might be TRBD1 (6 bases). CDR1 SGDLS and CDR2 YYNGEE come from the germline V gene. CDR3 length equals 14 residues. Trimming took off 0 bases at V and 6 bases at J, with 10 bases between the two ends. As DNA, the CDR3 is TGTGCCAGCAGCGTAGCAGGGGAACTCAATGAGCAGTTCTTC. Translated, it gives CASSVAGELNEQFF.

The J gene is TRBJ1-2, the V gene TRBV6-2 or TRBV6-3, with TRBD1 identical over 11 bases. The CDR3 is 14 amino acids. V dropped 5 bases and J dropped 8; count of bases not matched to a gene: 7. Germline V CDR1 and CDR2: MNHEY, SVGEGT. The chain's CDR3 is CASSRPGTGGGYTF. CDR3 nucleotides: TGTGCCAGCAGTCGTCCCGGGACAGGGGGAGGCTACACCTTC.

This chain connects TRBV7-9 to TRBJ1-5, with 11 bases aligning to TRBD1. Germline CDR1 SEHNR, CDR2 FQNEAQ (reference sequence). J was trimmed by 11 bases and V by 5 bases; bases with no gene match: 8. CDR3 size: 14 residues. As DNA, the CDR3 is TGTGCCAGCAGCGTCGGGACAGGGGGTGAGGCCCAGCATTTT. The encoded protein is CASSVGTGGEAQHF.

The rearrangement links TRBV12-3 or TRBV12-4 to TRBJ2-7; tentatively, D is TRBD2 (5 bases). This CDR3 is built from 12 residues. Trimming took 5 bases from V and 10 from J, leaving 15 bases between them. Written as DNA, the CDR3 is TGTGCCAGCAGTCTTGCTGGGAGATTACAGTACTTC. Translated, it gives CASSLAGRLQYF.

The chain uses TRBV5-1 and TRBJ2-5; the match to TRBD1 covers 10 bases. The CDR3 contains 14 residues. Germline loops: CDR1 SGHRS, CDR2 YFSETQ. V gave up 8 bases and J gave up 5 bases; unmatched junction bases: 9. Here the CDR3 reads CASNRQGALETQYF. The DNA of the CDR3 is TGCGCCAGTAATCGACAGGGGGCGCTTGAGACCCAGTACTTC. The complete variable domain, with remaining parts taken from reference TRBV5-1 and TRBJ2-5, reads KAGVTQTPRYLIKTRGQQVTLSCSPISGHRSVSWYQQTPGQGLQFLFEYFSETQRNKGNFPGRFSGRQFSNSRSEMNVSTLELGDSALYLCASNRQGALETQYFGPGTRLLVL.

This clone turned up a few times. The chain is built from TRBV7-2 and TRBJ1-4; D call uncertain. CDR1 is SGHTA and CDR2 is FQGNSA in the germline V gene. V was clipped by 3 bases and J by 10 bases, with 12 bases between them. There are 13 residues in the CDR3. The CDR3 DNA sequence: TGTGCCAGCAGCTTCTCCGGCGAGGGAAAACTGTTTTTT. This encodes CASSFSGEGKLFF.

The chain combines TRBV5-1 with TRBJ2-7, with 13 nucleotides matching TRBD2. The CDR3 is 18 residues long. V gave up 4 bases and J gave up 3 bases; unmatched junction bases: 13. CDR1 SGHRS and CDR2 YFSETQ come from the germline V gene. The CDR3 protein is CASSLGLAGAKTNYEQYF. The DNA for the CDR3 is TGCGCCAGCAGCCTAGGACTAGCGGGGGCAAAAACTAACTACGAGCAGTACTTC.

The V gene is TRBV27, the J gene TRBJ1-6; 7 nucleotides align to TRBD1. The V gene's germline CDR1 is MNHEY and CDR2 SMNVEV (reference sequence). This CDR3 has 14 residues. J was trimmed by 7 bases and V by 4 bases; bases with no gene match: 4. CDR3 amino acids: CASSSPGQNSPLHF. Here the CDR3 DNA reads TGTGCCAGCAGTTCACCGGGACAGAATTCACCCCTCCACTTT.

The chain employs TRBV7-7 and TRBJ2-5; TRBD2 aligns across 9 bases. This CDR3 has 14 residues. The germline gives CDR1 SSHAT, CDR2 FNYEAQ (reference sequence). V lost 3 bases, J lost 5 bases, and 4 bases stayed unmatched. CDR3 bases: TGTGCCAGCAGCTTGACTAGCGGTTCCGAGACCCAGTACTTC. This gives the protein CASSLTSGSETQYF.

This clone was seen once. The rearrangement joins TRBV6-5 to TRBJ2-5; D perhaps matches TRBD2 (7 bases). The ends were cut back, 0 bases at V and 7 bases at J, with 12 bases in the middle. Germline assignment: CDR1 MNHEY and CDR2 SVGAGI. The CDR3 extends over 14 amino acids. The CDR3 sequence: CASSYSRGGGTQYF. Written as DNA, the CDR3 is TGTGCCAGCAGTTACTCGAGGGGGGGCGGGACCCAGTACTTC.

This clone was observed a handful of times. The chain uses TRBV30 and TRBJ1-6, with D unresolved. The CDR3 contains 13 residues. The germline gives CDR1 GTSNPN, CDR2 SVGIG (reference sequence). V was trimmed by 2 bases and J by 7 bases, leaving 9 bases between them. CDR3 DNA: TGTGCCTGGAGTAGCCGAGGGAATTCACCCCTCCACTTT. Protein: CAWSSRGNSPLHF.

The chain recombines TRBV9 with TRBJ2-1, with 8 bases matching TRBD2. V lost 0 bases, J lost 4 bases, and 6 bases stayed unmatched. Germline CDR1 and CDR2: SGDLS and YYNGEE. The CDR3 has 16 residues. The CDR3 reads CASSVAVAGGYNEQFF. DNA of the CDR3: TGTGCCAGCAGCGTAGCTGTGGCGGGAGGTTACAATGAGCAGTTCTTC.

The chain is built from TRBV11-2 and TRBJ2-3; weak D call: TRBD1 (6 bases). With 4 bases removed from V and 4 bases from J, the gap between germline ends came to 12 bases. Germline V gene data show CDR1 as SGHAT and CDR2 as FQNNGV. CDR3 length: 14 amino acids. CDR3 sequence (DNA): TGTGCCAGCAGCTGGCGCAGGGGAGCAGATACGCAGTATTTT. It yields the protein CASSWRRGADTQYF.

This chain connects TRBV9 to TRBJ1-4; no clear D gene. V lost 4 bases to trimming and J lost 12 bases, with 13 bases between them. The germline V gene has CDR1 SGDLS and CDR2 YYNGEE. The CDR3 runs to 12 residues. CDR3: CASSPRGAELFF. The CDR3 DNA reads TGTGCCAGCAGCCCACGCGGTGCGGAACTGTTTTTT.

The chain joins TRBV13 to TRBJ1-1; D is possibly TRBD1 (6 bases). Germline assignment: CDR1 PRHDT and CDR2 FYEKMQ (reference sequence). This CDR3 has 15 residues. Trimming shortened V by 5 bases and J by 3 bases, and 16 bases separated the two germline ends. In DNA, the CDR3 is TGTGCCAGCAGCCCTTACAGGGAGCAGGACACTGAAGCTTTCTTT. Its translation: CASSPYREQDTEAFF.

The chain combines TRBV5-4 with TRBJ1-2; unclear D gene. The germline gives CDR1 SGHNT, CDR2 YYREEE (reference sequence). The CDR3 has 15 residues. V was shortened by 2 bases and J by 1 base, with 12 bases between the two germline ends. CDR3 coding DNA: TGTGCCAGCAGCTTTTACAGCCTAAATAACTATGGCTACACCTTC. Translating it yields CASSFYSLNNYGYTF.

The rearrangement joins TRBV9 to TRBJ1-6; D call uncertain. CDR3 length: 16 amino acids. V lost 0 bases to trimming and J lost 0 bases, with 7 bases between them. Germline V CDR1 and CDR2: SGDLS, YYNGEE. The CDR3 is CASSVGGSSYNSPLHF. In nucleotides, the CDR3 is TGTGCCAGCAGCGTAGGTGGGAGCTCCTATAATTCACCCCTCCACTTT.

The chain has TRBV19 and TRBJ2-7; 8 bases are shared with TRBD2. The CDR3 covers 14 residues. Germline CDR1 LNHDA, CDR2 SQIVND (reference sequence). After removal of 3 bases from V and 2 bases from J, the junction contained 3 bases not matched to a gene. CDR3 in DNA: TGTGCCAGTAGTATGGGACTAGGACCCTACGAGCAGTACTTC. Protein sequence: CASSMGLGPYEQYF. The full variable domain, in which reference TRBV19 and TRBJ2-7 provide the parts outside the CDR3, is DGGITQSPKYLFRKEGQNVTLSCEQNLNHDAMYWYRQDPGQGLRLIYYSQIVNDFQKGDIAEGYSVSREKKESFPLTVTSAQKNPTAFYLCASSMGLGPYEQYFGPGTRLTVT.

The J gene is TRBJ1-1, the V gene TRBV6-2 or TRBV6-3, with D perhaps TRBD1 (5 bases). The CDR3 runs 14 residues. V was pared by 4 bases and J by 4 bases, with 13 bases between. From germline, CDR1 is MNHEY and CDR2 SVGEGT. The CDR3 loop is CASSLRREGTEAFF. CDR3 DNA sequence: TGTGCCAGCAGTTTACGCAGGGAGGGCACTGAAGCTTTCTTT.

The rearrangement links TRBV11-2 to TRBJ1-4, with a weak D call TRBD1 (6 bases). Per the germline V gene, CDR1 is SGHAT and CDR2 is FQNNGV. V was cut by 2 bases and J by 2 bases, with 9 bases left in between. The CDR3 consists of 15 residues. The CDR3 DNA reads as TGTGCCAGCAGCTTAATCGGACAGACTAATGAAAAACTGTTTTTT. Residues: CASSLIGQTNEKLFF.

The chain couples TRBV15 to TRBJ2-2; D unclear. Germline CDR1 LNHNV, CDR2 YYDKDF (reference sequence). The V end lost 2 bases, the J end lost 6 bases, and 10 bases lay between the germline ends. The CDR3 covers 14 residues. The CDR3 bases are TGTGCCACCAGCAGACTCGTGAGTGCCGGGGAGCTGTTTTTT. Protein product: CATSRLVSAGELFF.

This sequence joins TRBV2 and TRBJ1-2, with TRBD1 matching over 8 bases. From germline, CDR1 is SNHLY and CDR2 FYNNEI. Unmatched junction bases numbered 11, after V lost 6 bases and J lost 8 bases. The CDR3 consists of 14 residues. CDR3 in amino acids: CASSLRGTGQGYTF. The CDR3 coding sequence is TGTGCCAGCAGCCTACGAGGGACAGGTCAAGGCTACACCTTC.

This clone was recorded only once. Here the CDR3 DNA reads TGTGCCTGGAGTGTGGGGACAGCATCGGTCTCTGGAAACACCATATATTTT. Amino acid sequence: CAWSVGTASVSGNTIYF. This chain links TRBV30 with TRBJ1-3; 7 bases map to TRBD1. Trimming removed 0 bases from V and 0 bases from J; junction bases left unmatched: 8. Germline loops: CDR1 GTSNPN, CDR2 SVGIG (reference sequence). The CDR3 has 17 residues.

The genes are TRBV9 and TRBJ2-3, with TRBD2 as a possible D gene (7 bases). Germline CDR1 SGDLS, CDR2 YYNGEE. V was trimmed by 0 bases and J by 5 bases, leaving 16 bases between them. This CDR3 spans 16 amino acids. DNA for the CDR3: TGTGCCAGCAGCGTAGGGTTGCGGGGGCAAAGAGATACGCAGTATTTT. Encoded protein: CASSVGLRGQRDTQYF.